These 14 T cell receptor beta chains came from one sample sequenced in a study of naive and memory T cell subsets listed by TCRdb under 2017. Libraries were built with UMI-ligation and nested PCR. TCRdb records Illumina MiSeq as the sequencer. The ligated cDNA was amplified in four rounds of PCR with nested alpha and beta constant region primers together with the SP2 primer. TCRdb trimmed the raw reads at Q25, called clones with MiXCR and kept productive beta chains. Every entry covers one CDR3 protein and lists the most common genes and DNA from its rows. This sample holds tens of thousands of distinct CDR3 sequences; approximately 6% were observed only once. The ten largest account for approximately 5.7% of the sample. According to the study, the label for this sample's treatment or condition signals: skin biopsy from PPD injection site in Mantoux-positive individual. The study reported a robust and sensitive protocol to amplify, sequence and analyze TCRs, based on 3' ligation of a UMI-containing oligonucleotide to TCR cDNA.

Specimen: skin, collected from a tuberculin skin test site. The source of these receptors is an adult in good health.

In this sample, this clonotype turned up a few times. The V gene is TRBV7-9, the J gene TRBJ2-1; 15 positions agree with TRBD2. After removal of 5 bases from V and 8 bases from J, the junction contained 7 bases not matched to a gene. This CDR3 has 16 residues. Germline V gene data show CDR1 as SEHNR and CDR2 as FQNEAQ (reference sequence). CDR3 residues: CASSQWTSGRGDEQFF. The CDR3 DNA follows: TGTGCCAGCAGCCAATGGACTAGCGGGAGGGGGGATGAGCAGTTCTTC. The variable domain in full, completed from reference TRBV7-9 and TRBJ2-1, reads DTGVSQNPRHKITKRGQNVTFRCDPISEHNRLYWYRQTLGQGPEFLTYFQNEAQLEKSRLLSDRFSAERPKGSFSTLEIQRTEQGDSAMYLCASSQWTSGRGDEQFFGPGTRLTVL.

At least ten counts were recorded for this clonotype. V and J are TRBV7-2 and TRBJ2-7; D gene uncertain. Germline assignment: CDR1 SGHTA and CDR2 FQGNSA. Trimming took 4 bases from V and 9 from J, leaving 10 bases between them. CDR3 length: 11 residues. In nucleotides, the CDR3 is TGTGCCAGCAGCTCCACCCAGCGGCAGTACTTC. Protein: CASSSTQRQYF.

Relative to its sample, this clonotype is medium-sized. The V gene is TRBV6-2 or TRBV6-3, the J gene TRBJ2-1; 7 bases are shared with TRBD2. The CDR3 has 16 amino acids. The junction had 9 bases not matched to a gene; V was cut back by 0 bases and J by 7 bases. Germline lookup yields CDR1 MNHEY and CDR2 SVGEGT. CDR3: CASSYSGEGQGNEQFF. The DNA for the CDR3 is TGTGCCAGCAGTTACTCAGGGGAGGGCCAAGGGAATGAGCAGTTCTTC.

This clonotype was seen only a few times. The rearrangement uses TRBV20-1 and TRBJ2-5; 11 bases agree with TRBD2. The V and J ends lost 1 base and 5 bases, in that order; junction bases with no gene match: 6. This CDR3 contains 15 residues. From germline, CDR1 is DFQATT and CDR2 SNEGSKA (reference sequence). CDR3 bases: TGCAGTGCTAGAGCACTAGCGGGAGCCAGGGAGACCCAGTACTTC. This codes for CSARALAGARETQYF.

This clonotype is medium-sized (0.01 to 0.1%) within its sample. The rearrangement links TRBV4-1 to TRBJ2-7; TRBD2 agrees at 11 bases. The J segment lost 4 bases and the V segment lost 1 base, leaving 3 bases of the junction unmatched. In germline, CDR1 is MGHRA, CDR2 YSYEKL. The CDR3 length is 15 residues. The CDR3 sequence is CASSQALAGGYEQYF. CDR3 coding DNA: TGCGCCAGCAGCCAAGCGCTAGCGGGAGGTTACGAGCAGTACTTC.

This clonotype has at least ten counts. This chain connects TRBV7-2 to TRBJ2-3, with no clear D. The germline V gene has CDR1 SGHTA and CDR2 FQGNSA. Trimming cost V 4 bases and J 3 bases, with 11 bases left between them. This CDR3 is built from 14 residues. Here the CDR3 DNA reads TGTGCCAGCAGCTCATGGGTCGGAACAGATACGCAGTATTTT. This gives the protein CASSSWVGTDTQYF.

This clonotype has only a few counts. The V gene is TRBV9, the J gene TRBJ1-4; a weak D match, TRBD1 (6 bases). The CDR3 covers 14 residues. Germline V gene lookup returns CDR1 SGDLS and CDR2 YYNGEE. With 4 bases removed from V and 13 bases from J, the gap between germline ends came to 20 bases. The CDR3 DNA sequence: TGTGCCAGCAGCCTCCGGGACAACCAAGGTCGACTGTTTTTT. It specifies CASSLRDNQGRLFF.

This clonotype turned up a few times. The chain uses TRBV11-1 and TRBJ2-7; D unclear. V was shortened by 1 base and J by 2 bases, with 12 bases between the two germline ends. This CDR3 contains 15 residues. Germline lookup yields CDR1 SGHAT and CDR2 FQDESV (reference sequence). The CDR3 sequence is CASSLVNRGAYEQYF. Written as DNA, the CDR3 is TGTGCCAGCAGCTTAGTGAATCGAGGTGCCTACGAGCAGTACTTC.

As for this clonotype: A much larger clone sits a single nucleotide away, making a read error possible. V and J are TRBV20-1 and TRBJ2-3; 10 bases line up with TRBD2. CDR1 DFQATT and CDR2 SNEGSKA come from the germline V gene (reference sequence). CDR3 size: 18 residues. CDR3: CGARASSGRGTSTDTQYF. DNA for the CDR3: TGCGGTGCTCGAGCCTCGAGCGGGAGGGGTACTAGCACAGATACGCAGTATTTT.

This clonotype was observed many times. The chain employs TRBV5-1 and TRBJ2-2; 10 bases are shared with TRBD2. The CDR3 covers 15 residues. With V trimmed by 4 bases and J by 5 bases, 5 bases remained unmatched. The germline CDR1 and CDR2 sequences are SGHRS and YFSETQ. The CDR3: CASSRLAGQTGELFF. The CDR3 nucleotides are TGCGCCAGCAGCCGACTAGCGGGTCAGACCGGGGAGCTGTTTTTT.

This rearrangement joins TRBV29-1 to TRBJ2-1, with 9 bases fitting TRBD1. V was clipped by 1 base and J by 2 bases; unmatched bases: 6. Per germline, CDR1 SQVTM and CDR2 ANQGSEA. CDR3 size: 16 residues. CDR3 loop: CSVEVNRGPAYNEQFF. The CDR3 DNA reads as TGCAGCGTTGAAGTTAACAGGGGGCCTGCCTACAATGAGCAGTTCTTC.

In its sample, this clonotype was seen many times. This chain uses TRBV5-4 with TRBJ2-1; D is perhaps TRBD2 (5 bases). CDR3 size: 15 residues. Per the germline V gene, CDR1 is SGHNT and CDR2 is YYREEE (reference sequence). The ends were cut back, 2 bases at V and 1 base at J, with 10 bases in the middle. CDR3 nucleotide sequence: TGTGCCAGCAGCTTAGCGGCTCCATCCTACAATGAGCAGTTCTTC. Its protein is CASSLAAPSYNEQFF.

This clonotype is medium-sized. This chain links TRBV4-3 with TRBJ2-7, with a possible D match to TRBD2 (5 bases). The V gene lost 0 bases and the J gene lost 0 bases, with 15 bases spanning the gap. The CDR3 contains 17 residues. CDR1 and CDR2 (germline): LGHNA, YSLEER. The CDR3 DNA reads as TGCGCCAGCAGCCAAGATCCCCCCCCGGGGAGCTCCTACGAGCAGTACTTC. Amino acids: CASSQDPPPGSSYEQYF.

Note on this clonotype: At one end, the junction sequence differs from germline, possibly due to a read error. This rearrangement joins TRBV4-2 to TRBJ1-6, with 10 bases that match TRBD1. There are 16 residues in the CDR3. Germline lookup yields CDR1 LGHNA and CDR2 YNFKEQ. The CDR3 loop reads CASSPWTGGENSPLNF. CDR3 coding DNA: TGTGCCAGCAGCCCGTGGACAGGGGGTGAAAATTCACCCCTCAACTTT.